The 3 T cell receptor beta chains below all came from one sample that was sequenced in a study of control samples from healthy donors and cancer patients. Produced via immunoSEQ multiplex PCR; TCRdb's table is partial and in-frame only. This sample yields about 70,000 clones, of which roughly 84% are seen a single time; approximately 30% belongs to the top ten. Input material: blood. The receptors derive from a man aged 45-60 years in good health.

The V gene is TRBV4-2, the J gene TRBJ2-5; weak D call: TRBD1 (6 bases). There are 14 residues in the CDR3. Germline CDR1 and CDR2: LGHNA and YNFKEQ. Trimming cost V 3 bases and J 5 bases, with 13 bases left between them. The CDR3 DNA reads as TGTGCCAGCAGCCAGTCCAGGGGTTTCGAGACCCAGTACTTC. Translation: CASSQSRGFETQYF.

This clone was observed a few times. The J gene is TRBJ1-6, the V gene TRBV4-2, with D possibly being TRBD1 (5 bases). The V and J ends lost 1 base and 11 bases respectively, with 6 bases between them. Per the germline V gene, CDR1 is LGHNA and CDR2 is YNFKEQ. The CDR3 runs 12 residues. The CDR3 sequence: CASSQAGAPLHF. The CDR3 bases are TGTGCCAGCAGCCAAGCGGGGGCACCCCTCCACTTT.

This chain joins TRBV3-1 (or the pseudogene TRBV3-2) and TRBJ2-5; no definite D call. CDR1 is LGHDT, CDR2 YNNKEL, per germline (reference sequence). Trimming took off 3 bases at V and 5 bases at J, with 10 bases between the two ends. This CDR3 spans 13 amino acids. The CDR3 nucleotides are TGTGCCAGCAGCCAGCCCTCCGGGGAGACCCAGTACTTC. Its translation is CASSQPSGETQYF.